One T cell receptor beta chain is described in this entry. Its antigen remains undetermined. No much larger clone is present one base from it, and per-base qualities are unavailable. The data are from a study of T cells after yellow fever vaccination (dated by TCRdb to between 2017 and 2020). For context, the study as a whole: Libraries from fractions with low cell numbers were prepared with the SMART-Seq v4 Ultra Low Input RNA kit. Two healthy male donors, one aged 18 to 29 and one aged 30 to 40 years, made up the cohort. To track T-cell clones before and after primary and booster YFV17D yellow fever vaccination, bulk TCR alpha and beta repertoires were sequenced longitudinally. Bulk PBMC replicates and cell subsets were isolated from blood drawn at multiple timepoints before and after both primary and secondary immunization. Study-wide findings and limitations: Compared with the primary T-cell response, the secondary T-cell response was weaker but faster, peaking on day 5 rather than day 15. Only a couple of donors were included in the study, so the extent to which the findings can be generalized is limited. Computational filtering was required because FACS-sorted repertoires could contain abundant contaminating clonotypes from the bulk population. A small share of clonotypes occurred in both CD4 and CD8 compartments, likely arising from convergent recombination. After the booster, most clones that had expanded after primary vaccination were detected again (roughly 96% of CD4 and roughly 86% of CD8), suggesting broad maintenance of memory.

The sample's treatment or condition label, in plain terms: live attenuated yellow fever vaccine strain. PBMCs were isolated from peripheral blood using a standard Ficoll-Paque protocol. Dynabeads CD4 and CD8 positive selection kits were used to isolate the CD4 and CD8 T-cell fractions. TriZol was used to extract RNA from bulk PBMCs, CD4 and CD8 fractions, and dextramer-positive and dextramer-negative fractions. Inclusive of the bounding cysteine and valine, the CDR3 is 15 residues long. Only CDR3 DNA remains: 45 bases, in frame from the first base. Trimming takes 6 bases from V and 4 bases from J, and the germline ends sit 19 bases apart. The germline V gene supplies CDR1 KGHSH and CDR2 LQKENI. The run used an Illumina NovaSeq 6000. Synthesis of TCR cDNA relied on 5'RACE template switching, a step that introduced a universal primer site along with unique molecular identifiers. Priming for cDNA synthesis came from both the TCR alpha and TCR beta constant segments. Libraries were amplified in two PCR steps, with sample barcodes and sequencing adapters added in the second step. Libraries were sequenced on Illumina HiSeq 2500 (2x100 bp) or NovaSeq (2x150 bp). The study's processing was this. MIGEC handled demultiplexing of reads and collapsing into UMI consensus sequences, while MiXCR performed V(D)J alignment. Vaccine-responding clonotypes were identified with edgeR using replicate PBMC samples, with FDR below 0.01 and a log2 fold change above 5 up to day 15 being required. Each bulk clonotype received a CD4 or CD8 identity based on whether the sequenced CD4 or CD8 repertoire contained that clonotype at higher abundance. The public reads were run again by TCRdb, first through fastp at Q25 and then through MiXCR, and only productive beta chains were kept. Entries are consolidated by CDR3 protein sequence, retaining the most common genes and DNA. The V and J calls come from TCRdb's annotation, not from the publication. The sample contains approximately 300,000 distinct CDR3 sequences, approximately 11% of them found a single time. The top ten clones comprise less than 3.5% of the sample.

The receptor was isolated from a young man who received the YFV17D yellow fever vaccine. The V and J segments used are TRBV18 and TRBJ2-7; the D match is possibly TRBD1 or TRBD2, with 5 bases aligned in each. This specimen consisted of CD4+ T cells sorted from PBMCs, obtained 45 days after the yellow fever booster vaccination. The CDR3 corresponds to CASSLVGTGGYEQYV. Read as DNA, the sequence is TGTGCCAGCTCCCTAGTTGGTACAGGCGGGTACGAGCAGTACGTC.